The 21 T cell receptor beta chains below all came from one sample that was sequenced in a study of blood T cell repertoires in COVID-19. Using immunoSEQ multiplex PCR, the repertoire was profiled, and TCRdb retains in-frame clones only, with some absent. The sample contains under 500,000 clones, 70% to 90% of which appear only once. Sequences were obtained from PBMCs or T cells enriched from blood (not recorded which). These receptors came from a woman aged 18-30 years with acute COVID-19.

V usage is TRBV7-2 and J usage is TRBJ2-3; 12 nucleotides match TRBD2. CDR1 and CDR2 (germline): SGHTA, FQGNSA. Germline trimming cut 1 base from V and 4 bases from J; bases unmatched to any gene: 12. The CDR3 is 19 amino acids. The CDR3 loop reads CASSLVPSGRALWADTQYF. The CDR3 DNA sequence: TGTGCCAGCAGCTTAGTTCCTAGCGGGAGGGCCCTCTGGGCAGATACGCAGTATTTT.

The J gene is TRBJ1-2, the V gene TRBV28; no definite D call. The germline gives CDR1 MDHEN, CDR2 SYDVKM. The V gene lost 7 bases and the J gene lost 3 bases, with 9 bases spanning the gap. The CDR3 has 12 residues. Here the CDR3 reads CASTGLHYGYTF. CDR3 coding DNA: TGTGCCAGCACGGGATTACACTATGGCTACACCTTC.

V and J are TRBV11-1 and TRBJ2-7; TRBD1 agrees at 9 bases. From germline, CDR1 is SGHAT and CDR2 FQDESV (reference sequence). V lost 3 bases and J lost 2; bases outside the gene matches: 5. The CDR3 is 15 residues long. CDR3 in DNA: TGTGCCAGCAGCTTGGGGACAGGGACTACCTACGAGCAGTACTTC. Amino acids: CASSLGTGTTYEQYF.

The rearrangement links TRBV28 to TRBJ2-7, with 8 bases that match TRBD2. V gave up 8 bases and J gave up 3 bases; unmatched junction bases: 18. The CDR3 runs to 17 residues. The germline CDR1 and CDR2 sequences are MDHEN and SYDVKM. The CDR3 spells CASLQAAAGESRYEQYF. The CDR3 nucleotides read TGTGCCAGCCTTCAAGCGGCAGCGGGAGAATCCCGCTACGAGCAGTACTTC. Full variable domain (missing parts from reference TRBV28 and TRBJ2-7): DVKVTQSSRYLVKRTGEKVFLECVQDMDHENMFWYRQDPGLGLRLIYFSYDVKMKEKGDIPEGYSVSREKKERFSLILESASTNQTSMYLCASLQAAAGESRYEQYFGPGTRLTVT.

The gene calls are TRBV3-1 (or the pseudogene TRBV3-2) and TRBJ2-2; 10 positions agree with TRBD1. In germline, CDR1 is LGHDT, CDR2 YNNKEL (reference sequence). J lost 0 bases, V lost 8 bases, and 0 bases had no gene match. The CDR3 covers 14 residues. CDR3 coding DNA: TGTGCCAGCGGACAGGGGGCGAACACCGGGGAGCTGTTTTTT. Amino acids: CASGQGANTGELFF.

The chain uses TRBV11-2 and TRBJ1-3; D not resolved. Germline values: CDR1 SGHAT, CDR2 FQNNGV. The CDR3 covers 12 residues. V lost 5 bases and J 6 bases, leaving 8 bases between the germline ends. The CDR3 region has the DNA TGTGCCAGCAGCGCGAGCCAAAACACCATATATTTT. Translating gives CASSASQNTIYF.

The V and J genes are TRBV3-1 (or the pseudogene TRBV3-2) and TRBJ1-4; 9 positions agree with TRBD1. J gave up 8 bases and V 7 bases, and 11 bases lay outside the gene matches. Germline CDR1 and CDR2: LGHDT and YNNKEL (reference sequence). There are 15 residues in the CDR3. The CDR3 DNA follows: TGTGCCAGCACCGGACCGGGACAGGGTCTCGAAAAACTGTTTTTT. This translates into CASTGPGQGLEKLFF.

CDR3 region: CASSQTSGGNEQYF. CDR3 DNA: TGTGCCAGCAGCCAGACTAGCGGGGGAAACGAGCAGTACTTC. This chain connects TRBV14 to TRBJ2-7; 12 bases align to TRBD2. Germline CDR1 reads SGHDN; CDR2 reads FVKESK. The trim removed 3 bases at V and 5 bases at J, leaving 2 bases unmatched. This CDR3 comprises 14 residues.

A word on this clone: Other DNA sequences in this specimen translate into the identical CDR3. The genes are TRBV14 and TRBJ2-5, with 7 bases aligning to TRBD1. V gave up 3 bases and J gave up 2 bases; unmatched junction bases: 3. The length of the CDR3 is 14 residues. From germline, CDR1 is SGHDN and CDR2 FVKESK. The CDR3 region is CASSQIRGQETQYF. DNA for the CDR3: TGTGCCAGCAGCCAGATCAGGGGGCAAGAGACCCAGTACTTC.

This clone was counted only a few times. The J gene is TRBJ2-7, the V gene TRBV5-1, with 8 bases lining up with TRBD1. Germline V gene lookup returns CDR1 SGHRS and CDR2 YFSETQ. Losses at the gene ends were 1 base for V and 3 bases for J; bases not matched to a gene: 6. The CDR3 is made up of 15 amino acids. CDR3 residues: CASSLQIGTGYEQYF. CDR3 DNA: TGCGCCAGCAGCTTGCAAATCGGGACAGGCTACGAGCAGTACTTC.

This sequence joins TRBV5-4 and TRBJ1-1, with TRBD1 matching over 9 bases. Germline CDR1 is SGHNT and CDR2 is YYREEE (reference sequence). Unmatched junction bases numbered 6, after V lost 4 bases and J lost 8 bases. The CDR3 spans 13 residues. CDR3 in amino acids: CASSRTGVGEAFF. The CDR3 bases are TGTGCCAGCAGCAGGACAGGGGTCGGGGAAGCTTTCTTT. The whole variable domain, remainder taken from reference TRBV5-4 and TRBJ1-1, is ETGVTQSPTHLIKTRGQQVTLRCSSQSGHNTVSWYQQALGQGPQFIFQYYREEENGRGNFPPRFSGLQFPNYSSELNVNALELDDSALYLCASSRTGVGEAFFGQGTRLTVV.

The chain links TRBV24-1 to TRBJ1-5; 8 positions agree with TRBD1. This CDR3 spans 12 amino acids. Germline CDR1 is KGHDR and CDR2 is SFDVKD. V gave up 11 bases and J gave up 10 bases; unmatched junction bases: 9. The DNA of the CDR3 is TGTGCCATTTCCAGGGGGCCGGGTCCCCAGCATTTT. Encoded protein: CAISRGPGPQHF.

This clone was counted a few times. The chain links TRBV6-5 to TRBJ1-6; possible D gene TRBD1, 5 bases. CDR1 MNHEY and CDR2 SVGAGI come from the germline V gene. This CDR3 region has 14 residues. V was pared by 2 bases and J by 7 bases, with 9 bases between. The CDR3 DNA reads as TGTGCCAGCAGTTACGGGGCAAGAAATTCACCCCTCCACTTT. This gives the protein CASSYGARNSPLHF.

This chain connects TRBV29-1 to TRBJ1-1; TRBD1 matches 9 bases. Germline V gene data show CDR1 as SQVTM and CDR2 as ANQGSEA. The V and J ends lost 1 base and 0 bases, in that order; junction bases with no gene match: 9. The CDR3 loop spans 17 amino acids. The CDR3 DNA is TGCAGCGTTGAAGTTTTTGGACAGGGGAGGATGAACACTGAAGCTTTCTTT. It yields the protein CSVEVFGQGRMNTEAFF.

The chain employs TRBV3-1 (or the pseudogene TRBV3-2) and TRBJ2-7; 7 bases are a match to TRBD1. The germline V gene encodes CDR1 LGHDT and CDR2 YNNKEL (reference sequence). Trimming cost V 5 bases and J 2 bases; bases outside gene matches: 3. The CDR3 loop spans 13 amino acids. In DNA, the CDR3 is TGTGCCAGCAGCGCCACAGGGGCCTACGAGCAGTACTTC. Translating it yields CASSATGAYEQYF.

The chain joins TRBV27 to TRBJ1-2; TRBD1 agrees at 7 bases. V shed 3 bases, J shed 8 bases, and the junction held 9 bases outside the gene matches. Germline CDR1 and CDR2: MNHEY and SMNVEV (reference sequence). CDR3 length: 14 amino acids. The CDR3 is CASSFAAGTEGYTF. The CDR3 coding sequence is TGTGCCAGCAGTTTCGCCGCCGGGACAGAAGGCTACACCTTC.

V usage is TRBV18 and J usage is TRBJ1-3; D possibly corresponds to TRBD1 (6 bases). The V end lost 3 bases, the J end lost 0 bases, and 18 bases lay between the germline ends. The CDR3 has 18 residues. Germline assignment: CDR1 KGHSH and CDR2 LQKENI. The CDR3 region is CASSPETQGWSSGNTIYF. CDR3 DNA sequence: TGTGCCAGCTCACCCGAGACACAGGGTTGGAGCTCTGGAAACACCATATATTTT.

The rearrangement joins TRBV29-1 to TRBJ2-2, with 11 bases matching TRBD1. Per germline, CDR1 SQVTM and CDR2 ANQGSEA. V shed 5 bases, J shed 3 bases, and the junction held 5 bases outside the gene matches. This CDR3 has 15 amino acids. The CDR3 nucleotides are TGCAGCGTTTACTTGGGACAGGGGGACACCGGGGAGCTGTTTTTT. Its protein is CSVYLGQGDTGELFF.

This chain connects TRBV29-1 to TRBJ2-7; 7 positions match TRBD1. This CDR3 comprises 16 residues. V lost 4 bases, J lost 1 base, and 13 bases stayed unmatched. The germline gives CDR1 SQVTM, CDR2 ANQGSEA. This chain's CDR3 is CSVGDSGTASSYEQYF. CDR3 bases: TGCAGCGTTGGGGATTCCGGGACAGCTAGTTCCTACGAGCAGTACTTC.

V usage is TRBV28 and J usage is TRBJ1-5; TRBD1 is a possible D gene (5 bases). Germline assignment: CDR1 MDHEN and CDR2 SYDVKM. The CDR3 is 14 residues long. Trimming took off 8 bases at V and 7 bases at J, with 18 bases between the two ends. The chain's CDR3 is CASLRRGLGQPQHF. The CDR3, as DNA: TGTGCCAGCCTCAGGAGGGGCTTGGGGCAGCCCCAGCATTTT.

The rearrangement links TRBV10-3 to TRBJ2-1; 8 bases map to TRBD1. The CDR3 is 17 amino acids. Germline values: CDR1 ENHRY, CDR2 SYGVKD. The ends lost 1 base at V and 4 bases at J; junction bases unmatched: 9. The DNA for the CDR3 is TGTGCCATCAGTGAGTTACTCCAGGGGGCGGGATACAATGAGCAGTTCTTC. It codes for CAISELLQGAGYNEQFF.